Here is one T cell receptor beta chain with its context. Per germline, CDR1 MDHEN and CDR2 SYDVKM. V shed 2 bases and J 3 bases; nucleotides not matched to a gene: 9. CDR3 length equals 16 residues. These data belong to a study of cytomegalovirus exposure and HLA in healthy donors. Method: immunoSEQ multiplex PCR; TCRdb's copy keeps in-frame clones and lacks some. This repertoire shows roughly 180,000 clones, 86% found once; its top ten account for less than 9.5%. Sequenced input: PBMCs. The clonotype was recovered from a man aged 25-45 years in good health and CMV-seropositive. V is TRBV28 and J is TRBJ1-1; the match to TRBD1 covers 7 bases. CDR3 DNA: TGTGCCAGCAGTTTAGCAGGGGGGCATTCGGACACTGAAGCTTTCTTT. Protein product: CASSLAGGHSDTEAFF.